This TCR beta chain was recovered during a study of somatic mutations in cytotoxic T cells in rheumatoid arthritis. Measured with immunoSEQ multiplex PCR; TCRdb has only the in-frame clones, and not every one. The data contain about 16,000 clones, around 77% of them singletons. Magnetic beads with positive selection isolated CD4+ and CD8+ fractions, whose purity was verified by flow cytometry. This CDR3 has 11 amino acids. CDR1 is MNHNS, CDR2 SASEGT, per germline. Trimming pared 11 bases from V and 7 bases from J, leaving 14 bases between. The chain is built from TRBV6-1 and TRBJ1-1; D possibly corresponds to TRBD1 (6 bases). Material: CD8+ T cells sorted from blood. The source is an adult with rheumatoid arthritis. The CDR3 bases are TGTGCCCTCCAAGGGGGGCGTGAAGCTTTCTTT. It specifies CALQGGREAFF.